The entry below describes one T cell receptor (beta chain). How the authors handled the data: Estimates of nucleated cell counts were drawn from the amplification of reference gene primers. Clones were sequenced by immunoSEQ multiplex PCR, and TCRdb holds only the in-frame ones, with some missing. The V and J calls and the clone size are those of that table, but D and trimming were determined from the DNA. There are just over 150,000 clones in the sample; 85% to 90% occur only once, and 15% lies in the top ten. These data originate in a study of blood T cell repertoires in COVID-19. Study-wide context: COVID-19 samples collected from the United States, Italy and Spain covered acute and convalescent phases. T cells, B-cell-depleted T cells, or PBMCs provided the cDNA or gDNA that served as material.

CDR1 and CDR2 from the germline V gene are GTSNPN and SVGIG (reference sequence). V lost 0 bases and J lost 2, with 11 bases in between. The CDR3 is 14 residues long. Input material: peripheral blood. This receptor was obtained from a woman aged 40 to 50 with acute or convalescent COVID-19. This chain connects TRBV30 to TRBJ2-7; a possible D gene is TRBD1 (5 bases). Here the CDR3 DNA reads TGTGCCTGGAGTGTACAAAGGGGCCCCTACGAGCAGTACTTC. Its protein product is CAWSVQRGPYEQYF.